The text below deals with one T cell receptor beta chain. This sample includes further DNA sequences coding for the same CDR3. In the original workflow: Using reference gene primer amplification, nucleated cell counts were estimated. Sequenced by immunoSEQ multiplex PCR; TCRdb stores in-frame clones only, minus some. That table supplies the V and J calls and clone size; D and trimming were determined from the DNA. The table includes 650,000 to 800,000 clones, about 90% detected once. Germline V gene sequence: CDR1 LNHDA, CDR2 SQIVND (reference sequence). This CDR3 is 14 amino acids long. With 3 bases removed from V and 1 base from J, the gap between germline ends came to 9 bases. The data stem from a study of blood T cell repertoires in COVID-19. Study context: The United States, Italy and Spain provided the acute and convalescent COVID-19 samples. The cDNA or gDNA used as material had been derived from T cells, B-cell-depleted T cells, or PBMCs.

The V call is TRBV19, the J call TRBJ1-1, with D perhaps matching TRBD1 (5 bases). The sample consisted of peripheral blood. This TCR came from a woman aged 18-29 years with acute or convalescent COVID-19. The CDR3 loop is CASSIGQGNTEAFF. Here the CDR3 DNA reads TGTGCCAGTAGTATCGGGCAGGGGAACACTGAAGCTTTCTTT. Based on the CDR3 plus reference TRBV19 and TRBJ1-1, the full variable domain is DGGITQSPKYLFRKEGQNVTLSCEQNLNHDAMYWYRQDPGQGLRLIYYSQIVNDFQKGDIAEGYSVSREKKESFPLTVTSAQKNPTAFYLCASSIGQGNTEAFFGQGTRLTVV.